This T cell receptor (beta chain) was identified in a study of OX40 agonist ivuxolimab in advanced cancers. About the research overall: Patients in dose escalation had liver, melanoma, kidney or head and neck cancers. Antecedent anti-PD-1, anti-PD-L1 or anti-CTLA-4 therapy was permissible, with 35% to 40% having received some. Age averaged around 60 years (range roughly 23 to 85), and more than 80% were male. The study, taken as a whole, reports: Which antigen the expanded peripheral T cells recognized is unknown.

Some clones are missing from TCRdb's copy, which holds only in-frame ones; the method was immunoSEQ multiplex PCR. The repertoire holds 75,000 to 100,000 clones, with approximately 80% as singletons. V lost 5 bases and J 11 bases, leaving 18 bases between the germline ends. The CDR3 extends over 12 amino acids. In germline, CDR1 is SQVTM, CDR2 ANQGSEA. Worth noting for this clone: What it binds is not known.

The TCR originated in an adult with an advanced solid tumor such as melanoma, head and neck, liver or kidney cancer. J is TRBJ1-1 and V is TRBV29-1; D gene ambiguous. The sequences come from CD4+ or CD8+ T cells sorted from blood, collected in a trial of the OX40 agonist ivuxolimab. For the CDR3, the DNA is TGCAGCGTTACTCACACCCTTCTCGGGGCTTTCTTT. Encoded protein: CSVTHTLLGAFF.